The next 27 T cell receptor beta chains were all read from a single sample in a study of human T cells and chemical hapten exposure. TCRdb re-analysed the RACE reads in MiXCR, keeping a single row per CDR3 protein. Here the sample spans 270,000 or so distinct CDR3 sequences, almost 8% being singletons. The time point is: pre-sensitization, week 0. The treatment is: therapeutic diphenylcyclopropenone sensitization with weekly scalp DPC. The sample consisted of whole blood, taken in connection with sensitization to the hapten diphenylcyclopropenone (DPC). The receptors derive from a man between 18 and 35 years old with alopecia areata. Some clones in this sample may be carry-over from other donors' samples.

This clonotype turned up a few times. The rearrangement links TRBV12-3 or TRBV12-4 to TRBJ2-3, with 8 positions matching TRBD1. The junction had 2 bases not matched to a gene; V was cut back by 5 bases and J by 7 bases. This CDR3 has 12 amino acids. This chain's CDR3 is CASSRTGNTQYF. CDR3 sequence (DNA): TGTGCCAGCAGTAGGACAGGGAATACGCAGTATTTT.

This clonotype showed up many times. CDR3 protein: CSADRTGGNQPQHF. The CDR3 nucleotides read TGCAGTGCTGACAGGACTGGGGGCAATCAGCCCCAGCATTTT. The rearrangement uses TRBV20-1 and TRBJ1-5; D might be TRBD1 (6 bases). V dropped 5 bases and J dropped 2 bases, with 13 bases sitting between them. The CDR3 contains 14 residues. CDR1 and CDR2 (germline): DFQATT, SNEGSKA (reference sequence).

A word on this clonotype: The junction shows a germline mismatch at one end, possibly a read error. The chain joins TRBV28 to TRBJ1-5; D gene unclear. The CDR3 has 13 amino acids. CDR1 is MDHEN, CDR2 SYDVKM, per germline. The CDR3 sequence is CASSLQPGQPQHF. The CDR3 nucleotides are TGTGCCAGCAGTCTCCAGCCCGGGCAGCCCCAGCATTTC.

This sequence joins TRBV3-2 and TRBJ2-2. TRBV3-2 constitutes a pseudogene. There are 14 residues in the CDR3. CDR3 amino acids: CASSPYLGTGELFF. As DNA, the CDR3 is TGTGCCAGCAGCCCTTACCTAGGGACCGGGGAGCTGTTTTTT.

The DNA of the CDR3 is TGCGCCAGCAGCCAAAATCCGGGACAGGGGCTTGAGGGCTACACCTTC. Its translation is CASSQNPGQGLEGYTF. The V call is TRBV4-3, the J call TRBJ1-2; 10 bases map to TRBD1. This CDR3 is 16 amino acids long. The junction had 11 bases not matched to a gene; V was cut back by 2 bases and J by 8 bases. CDR1 and CDR2 (germline): LGHNA, YSLEER.

The CDR3 spells CASSQFPAGGPTDTQYF. Written as DNA, the CDR3 is TGTGCCAGCAGCCAATTTCCAGCGGGGGGCCCCACAGATACGCAGTATTTT. J is TRBJ2-3 and V is TRBV4-2; 9 nucleotides line up with TRBD2. Germline-derived CDR1 and CDR2 are LGHNA and YNFKEQ. V lost 2 bases and J lost 2; bases outside the gene matches: 8. The CDR3 is 17 amino acids.

V usage is TRBV5-5 and J usage is TRBJ1-1, with 7 bases that match TRBD1. Germline V lookup: CDR1 SGHKS, CDR2 YYEKEE (reference sequence). The CDR3 length is 15 residues. The J segment lost 1 base and the V segment lost 4 bases, leaving 7 bases of the junction unmatched. CDR3 sequence: CASSPRDRENTEAFF. The CDR3 DNA is TGTGCCAGCAGCCCGAGGGACAGAGAGAACACTGAAGCTTTCTTT. Supplemented by reference TRBV5-5 and TRBJ1-1, the full variable domain reads DAGVTQSPTHLIKTRGQQVTLRCSPISGHKSVSWYQQVLGQGPQFIFQYYEKEERGRGNFPDRFSARQFPNYSSELNVNALLLGDSALYLCASSPRDRENTEAFFGQGTRLTVV.

The chain couples TRBV28 to TRBJ1-4, with 8 nucleotides matching TRBD1. Germline V gene data show CDR1 as MDHEN and CDR2 as SYDVKM. With 3 bases clipped from V and 2 bases from J, the junction kept 2 bases outside the gene matches. This CDR3 comprises 15 residues. CDR3 bases: TGTGCCAGCAGTTTCTACAGGGGGACTAATGAAAAACTGTTTTTT. Protein sequence: CASSFYRGTNEKLFF.

This clonotype has more than one count but fewer than ten. J is TRBJ2-1 and V is TRBV4-2; D could derive from TRBD1 or TRBD2 (6 bases each). V was pared by 0 bases and J by 0 bases, with 9 bases between. The CDR3 extends over 16 amino acids. CDR1 is LGHNA and CDR2 is YNFKEQ in the germline V gene. CDR3 in amino acids: CASSQEGGYSYNEQFF. The CDR3 nucleotides read TGTGCCAGCAGCCAAGAAGGGGGGTACTCCTACAATGAGCAGTTCTTC.

This clonotype was counted ten times or more. V and J are TRBV28 and TRBJ1-2; D is perhaps TRBD1 (6 bases). The V gene's germline CDR1 is MDHEN and CDR2 SYDVKM. This CDR3 spans 14 amino acids. The V end was cut by 5 bases, the J end by 5 bases, with 15 bases between. The CDR3 protein is CASSLPGARYGYTF. DNA of the CDR3: TGTGCCAGCAGTCTCCCGGGGGCTCGGTATGGCTACACCTTC.

The rearrangement links TRBV20-1 to TRBJ1-1; D unresolved. CDR3 length: 11 residues. Germline V gene lookup returns CDR1 DFQATT and CDR2 SNEGSKA (reference sequence). Between the trimmed V and J ends, which lost 2 bases and 3 bases, there was a span of 4 bases. The CDR3 DNA follows: TGCAGTGCTAGAATCCACACTGAAGCTTTCTTT. Protein: CSARIHTEAFF.

Ten or more counts support this clonotype. CDR3 residues: CASSYSGRGTSYNSPLHF. In DNA, the CDR3 is TGTGCCAGCAGTTACTCCGGTCGGGGCACCTCCTATAATTCACCCCTCCACTTT. This chain uses TRBV6-2 or TRBV6-3 with TRBJ1-6; possible D gene TRBD1, 5 bases. This CDR3 is 18 amino acids long. V was trimmed by 0 bases and J by 0 bases, leaving 12 bases between them. Germline V gene data show CDR1 as MNHEY and CDR2 as SVGEGT.

The CDR3 DNA follows: TGCGCCAGCAGCCCGACAGGGGTTAAGACCCAGTACTTC. Its translation is CASSPTGVKTQYF. The genes are TRBV4-3 and TRBJ2-5; 8 nucleotides match TRBD1. This CDR3 is 13 amino acids long. Germline V gives CDR1 LGHNA, CDR2 YSLEER. V was pared by 4 bases and J by 6 bases, with 4 bases of the junction left unmatched.

This clonotype was picked up many times. The chain has TRBV10-3 and TRBJ1-5; 8 bases map to TRBD1. Looked up from germline, CDR1 is ENHRY and CDR2 is SYGVKD. J lost 11 bases, V lost 3 bases, and 3 bases had no gene match. The CDR3 has 12 residues. CDR3 DNA: TGTGCCATCAGTGATCAGGGGGCGACCCAGCATTTT. Translating gives CAISDQGATQHF.

There are many counts of this clonotype. V is TRBV7-9 and J is TRBJ2-2, with D hard to call. From germline, CDR1 is SEHNR and CDR2 FQNEAQ (reference sequence). V lost 7 bases to trimming and J lost 6 bases, with 9 bases between them. The CDR3 totals 12 residues. Written as DNA, the CDR3 is TGTGCCAGCACCCGAGAACCCGGGGAGCTGTTTTTT. Translating gives CASTREPGELFF.

This clonotype came up a few times. The J gene is TRBJ2-1, the V gene TRBV4-1, with 7 nucleotides matching TRBD1. The CDR3 spans 17 residues. Germline V lookup: CDR1 MGHRA, CDR2 YSYEKL. Germline trimming cut 4 bases from V and 8 bases from J; bases unmatched to any gene: 17. The CDR3 DNA reads TGCGCCAGCAGCCTTAGCTCATTCAGAGACAGGGTGCATGAGCAGTTCTTC. As protein: CASSLSSFRDRVHEQFF.

This chain connects TRBV6-5 to TRBJ2-1; possibly TRBD1 or TRBD2 for D (5 bases each). This CDR3 region has 14 residues. The V gene's germline CDR1 is MNHEY and CDR2 SVGAGI. V gave up 2 bases and J gave up 4 bases, with 9 bases separating them. CDR3 in DNA: TGTGCCAGCAGTTACGGGACGGTTTACAATGAGCAGTTCTTC. Translated: CASSYGTVYNEQFF.

This clonotype was found a few times. V gene TRBV20-1 combines with J gene TRBJ1-4; D is uncertain. The CDR3 covers 12 residues. V lost 5 bases to trimming and J lost 4 bases, with 8 bases between them. Germline-derived CDR1 and CDR2 are DFQATT and SNEGSKA (reference sequence). The CDR3 here is CSAHGNNEKLFF. CDR3 sequence (DNA): TGCAGTGCTCATGGGAATAATGAAAAACTGTTTTTT.

This clonotype was detected a few times. V gene TRBV11-2 combines with J gene TRBJ1-6, with D possibly being TRBD1 (6 bases). CDR1 is SGHAT and CDR2 is FQNNGV in the germline V gene. The CDR3 extends over 15 amino acids. The V end was cut by 2 bases, the J end by 7 bases, with 12 bases between. The CDR3 sequence: CASSLYREGNSPLHF. DNA for the CDR3: TGTGCCAGCAGCTTATACAGGGAGGGGAATTCACCCCTCCACTTT.

V usage is TRBV29-1 and J usage is TRBJ1-2; D is unresolved. CDR3 length: 13 residues. CDR1 and CDR2 from the germline V gene are SQVTM and ANQGSEA. The V end was cut by 3 bases, the J end by 4 bases, with 12 bases between. This chain's CDR3 is CSVDDTSRYGYTF. The CDR3 DNA follows: TGCAGCGTTGATGACACCTCTCGCTATGGCTACACCTTC.

This clonotype was observed a few times. V is TRBV12-5 and J is TRBJ2-3; TRBD2 agrees at 11 bases. V shed 2 bases, J shed 3 bases, and the junction held 4 bases outside the gene matches. CDR1 and CDR2 from the germline V gene are LGHNT and FRNRAP. The CDR3 spans 16 residues. In nucleotides, the CDR3 is TGTGCTAGTGGTTTGAGGCTAGCGGGGGGAACAGATACGCAGTATTTT. It specifies CASGLRLAGGTDTQYF.

This clonotype was observed at least ten times. This chain joins TRBV25-1 and TRBJ2-5; D unclear. Germline V gene lookup returns CDR1 MGHDK and CDR2 SYGVNS. V gave up 1 base and J gave up 4 bases, with 10 bases separating them. The CDR3 is 14 amino acids. CDR3 in amino acids: CASSELDEAETQYF. The CDR3 DNA reads TGTGCCAGCAGTGAATTGGATGAGGCAGAGACCCAGTACTTC. Using reference TRBV25-1 and TRBJ2-5 for the parts outside the CDR3, the full variable domain is EADIYQTPRYLVIGTGKKITLECSQTMGHDKMYWYQQDPGMELHLIHYSYGVNSTEKGDLSSESTVSRIRTEHFPLTLESARPSHTSQYLCASSELDEAETQYFGPGTRLLVL.

At least ten counts were recorded for this clonotype. The genes are TRBV18 and TRBJ1-2; possibly TRBD1 for D (6 bases). V lost 3 bases to trimming and J lost 8 bases, with 10 bases between them. The CDR3 sequence is 12 residues long. In germline, CDR1 is KGHSH, CDR2 LQKENI. CDR3 nucleotides: TGTGCCAGCTCACCCCCCCAGGGGGGCTACACCTTC. It is translated as CASSPPQGGYTF.

The chain combines TRBV7-3 with TRBJ2-3; TRBD2 agrees at 10 bases. V was pared by 0 bases and J by 3 bases, with 3 bases of the junction left unmatched. The CDR3 consists of 16 residues. From germline, CDR1 is SGHTA and CDR2 FQGTGA. The CDR3 loop is CASSLTASGGTDTQYF. In DNA form, the CDR3 reads TGTGCCAGCAGCTTAACGGCTAGCGGGGGAACAGATACGCAGTATTTT.

The genes are TRBV20-1 and TRBJ1-1, with D possibly TRBD1 on 6 matching bases. V lost 5 bases and J lost 5, with 15 bases in between. The CDR3 has 13 residues. Germline V gives CDR1 DFQATT, CDR2 SNEGSKA (reference sequence). The CDR3 sequence: CSAQRGRRTEAFF. In DNA form, the CDR3 reads TGCAGTGCTCAGCGGGGGCGCCGGACTGAAGCTTTCTTT.

This clonotype was found a few times. This sequence joins TRBV6-2 or TRBV6-3 and TRBJ2-7; D is possibly TRBD1 or TRBD2 (5 bases each). The CDR3 spans 13 residues. V was shortened by 2 bases and J by 3 bases, with 8 bases between the two germline ends. Germline loops: CDR1 MNHEY, CDR2 SVGEGT. CDR3 amino acids: CASSYRDGYEQYV. CDR3 coding DNA: TGTGCCAGCAGTTACCGGGACGGCTACGAGCAGTACGTC.

This clonotype came up a few times. J is TRBJ2-5 and V is TRBV6-1; no firm D call. Germline V gene data show CDR1 as MNHNS and CDR2 as SASEGT. This CDR3 has 10 residues. Trimming cost V 3 bases and J 13 bases, with 9 bases left between them. CDR3 region: CASSDPPPYF. Written as DNA, the CDR3 is TGTGCCAGCAGTGACCCCCCCCCGTACTTC.